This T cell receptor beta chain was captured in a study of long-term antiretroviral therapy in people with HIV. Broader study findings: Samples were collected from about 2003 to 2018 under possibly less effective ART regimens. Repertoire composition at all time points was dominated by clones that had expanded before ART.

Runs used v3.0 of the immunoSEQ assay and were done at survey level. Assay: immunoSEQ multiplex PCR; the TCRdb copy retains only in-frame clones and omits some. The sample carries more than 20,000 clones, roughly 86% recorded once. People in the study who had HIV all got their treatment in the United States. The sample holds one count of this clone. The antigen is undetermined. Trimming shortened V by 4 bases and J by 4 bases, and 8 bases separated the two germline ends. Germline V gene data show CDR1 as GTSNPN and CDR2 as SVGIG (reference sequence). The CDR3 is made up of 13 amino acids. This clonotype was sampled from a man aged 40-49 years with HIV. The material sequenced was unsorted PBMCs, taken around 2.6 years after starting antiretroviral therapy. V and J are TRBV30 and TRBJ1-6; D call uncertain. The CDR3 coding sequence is TGTGCCTGGACTGGGCAGTATAATTCACCCCTCCACTTT. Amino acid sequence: CAWTGQYNSPLHF.